This is a list of T cell receptor beta chains from one sample in a study of T-cell memory formation after mild COVID-19. TCRdb re-called the 5' RACE reads through MiXCR, storing one row per CDR3 protein. The table includes 350,000 to 500,000 distinct CDR3 sequences, roughly 18% detected once. Input material: PBMCs or a T cell subset sorted from them (not recorded which). These receptors all stem from a man aged 18-30 years who had mild COVID-19 (a few samples of this study predate the infection). Cell type and time point are not known. CDR3s include the opening cysteine and the closing phenylalanine or tryptophan. Fields, in order: CDR3 length, J gene, clone size, D gene, V gene, CDR3 protein, CDR3 DNA. The D gene is left open where the match is weak. A row's size may be missing; if present it is once, few, many or a size class.

cdr3_length: 17; j_call: TRBJ2-5; clone_size: once; d_call: TRBD2; v_call: TRBV7-2; cdr3_aa: CASSVGLAGQRGETQYF; cdr3_nt: TGTGCCAGCAGCGTGGGACTAGCGGGCCAGCGAGGAGAGACCCAGTACTTC
cdr3_length: 13; j_call: TRBJ1-1; clone_size: NA; d_call: NA; v_call: TRBV2; cdr3_aa: CASSEGRRPEAFF; cdr3_nt: TGTGCCAGCAGTGAAGGTCGTAGGCCTGAAGCTTTCTTT
cdr3_length: 15; j_call: TRBJ2-3; clone_size: NA; d_call: TRBD1; v_call: TRBV7-2; cdr3_aa: CASSLDRGQTDTQYF; cdr3_nt: TGTGCCAGCAGCCTTGACAGGGGGCAAACAGATACGCAGTATTTT
cdr3_length: 11; j_call: TRBJ2-5; clone_size: few; d_call: NA; v_call: TRBV20-1; cdr3_aa: CSARSGKTQYF; cdr3_nt: TGCAGTGCTAGGTCGGGGAAGACCCAGTACTTC
cdr3_length: 15; j_call: TRBJ2-3; clone_size: NA; d_call: NA; v_call: TRBV5-1; cdr3_aa: CASKIGTRGTDTQYF; cdr3_nt: TGCGCCAGCAAGATAGGGACCCGGGGCACAGATACGCAGTATTTT
cdr3_length: 17; j_call: TRBJ2-1; clone_size: NA; d_call: TRBD2; v_call: TRBV7-9; cdr3_aa: CASSQTSGGIYDNEQFF; cdr3_nt: TGTGCCAGCAGCCAAACTAGCGGGGGGATCTATGACAATGAGCAGTTCTTC
cdr3_length: 15; j_call: TRBJ2-1; clone_size: NA; d_call: TRBD2; v_call: TRBV7-3; cdr3_aa: CASSLTAGLADEQFF; cdr3_nt: TGTGCCAGCAGCTTAACGGCGGGCCTAGCGGATGAGCAGTTCTTC
cdr3_length: 14; j_call: TRBJ1-5; clone_size: NA; d_call: NA; v_call: TRBV7-2; cdr3_aa: CASSFVGANQPQHF; cdr3_nt: TGTGCCAGCAGCTTTGTCGGGGCTAATCAGCCCCAGCATTTT
cdr3_length: 15; j_call: TRBJ2-1; clone_size: few; d_call: TRBD1; v_call: TRBV7-3; cdr3_aa: CASTLGDSPLHEQFF; cdr3_nt: TGTGCCAGCACTCTTGGGGACAGTCCTTTGCATGAGCAGTTCTTC
cdr3_length: 15; j_call: TRBJ2-2; clone_size: NA; d_call: NA; v_call: TRBV28; cdr3_aa: CASSTAAGVTGELFF; cdr3_nt: TGTGCCAGCAGTACGGCGGCAGGGGTCACCGGGGAGCTGTTTTTT
cdr3_length: 12; j_call: TRBJ2-7; clone_size: NA; d_call: NA; v_call: TRBV2; cdr3_aa: CASSTGSWGQYF; cdr3_nt: TGTGCCAGCAGCACAGGGAGTTGGGGGCAGTACTTC
cdr3_length: 14; j_call: TRBJ1-5; clone_size: many; d_call: NA; v_call: TRBV15; cdr3_aa: CATSRPPGNQPQHF; cdr3_nt: TGTGCCACCAGCAGACCCCCGGGGAATCAGCCCCAGCATTTT